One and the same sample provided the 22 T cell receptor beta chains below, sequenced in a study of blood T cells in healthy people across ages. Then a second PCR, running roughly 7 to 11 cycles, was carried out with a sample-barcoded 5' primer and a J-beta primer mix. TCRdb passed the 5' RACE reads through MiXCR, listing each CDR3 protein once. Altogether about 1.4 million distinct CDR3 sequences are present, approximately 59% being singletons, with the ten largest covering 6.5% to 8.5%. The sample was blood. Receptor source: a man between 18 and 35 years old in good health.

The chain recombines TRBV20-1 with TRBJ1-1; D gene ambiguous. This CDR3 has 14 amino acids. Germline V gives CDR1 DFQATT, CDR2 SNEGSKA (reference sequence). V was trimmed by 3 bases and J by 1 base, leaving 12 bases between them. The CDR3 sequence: CSASPSEKNTEAFF. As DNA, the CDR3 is TGCAGTGCTAGTCCGTCCGAAAAGAACACTGAAGCTTTCTTT.

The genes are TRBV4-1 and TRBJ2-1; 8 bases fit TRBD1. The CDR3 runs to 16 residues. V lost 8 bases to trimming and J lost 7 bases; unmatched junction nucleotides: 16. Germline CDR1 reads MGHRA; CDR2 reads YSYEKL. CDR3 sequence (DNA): TGCGCCAGCCAATCAGGGGGCGGATGGGGTAGGAATGAGCAGTTCTTC. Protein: CASQSGGGWGRNEQFF.

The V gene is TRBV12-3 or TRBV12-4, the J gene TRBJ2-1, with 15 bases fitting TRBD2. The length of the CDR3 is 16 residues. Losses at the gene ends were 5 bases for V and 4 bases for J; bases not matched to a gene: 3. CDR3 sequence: CASSRTSGGGYNEQFF. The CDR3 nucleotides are TGTGCCAGCAGTAGGACTAGCGGGGGGGGGTACAATGAGCAGTTCTTC.

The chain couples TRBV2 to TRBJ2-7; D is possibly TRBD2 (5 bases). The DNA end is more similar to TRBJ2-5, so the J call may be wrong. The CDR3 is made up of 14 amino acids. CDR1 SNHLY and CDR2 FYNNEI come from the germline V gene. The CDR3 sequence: CASSVERVGETQYF. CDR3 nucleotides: TGTGCCAGCAGTGTCGAGAGGGTAGGAGAGACCCAGTACTTC.

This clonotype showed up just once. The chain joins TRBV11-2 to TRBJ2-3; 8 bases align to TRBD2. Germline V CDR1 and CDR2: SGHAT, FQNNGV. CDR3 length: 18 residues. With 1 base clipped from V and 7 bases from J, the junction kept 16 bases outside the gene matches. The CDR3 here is CASSLGPSSGYPANTQYF. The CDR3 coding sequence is TGTGCCAGCAGCTTAGGTCCGTCTAGCGGGTACCCGGCGAATACGCAGTATTTT. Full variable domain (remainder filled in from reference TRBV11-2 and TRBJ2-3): EAGVAQSPRYKIIEKRQSVAFWCNPISGHATLYWYQQILGQGPKLLIQFQNNGVVDDSQLPKDRFSAERLKGVDSTLKIQPAKLEDSAVYLCASSLGPSSGYPANTQYFGPGTRLTVL.

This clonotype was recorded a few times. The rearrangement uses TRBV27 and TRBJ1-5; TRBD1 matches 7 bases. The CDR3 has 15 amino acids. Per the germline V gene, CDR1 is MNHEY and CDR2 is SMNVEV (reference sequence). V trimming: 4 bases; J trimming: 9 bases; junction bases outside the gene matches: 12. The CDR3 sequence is CASSSYPGGRSPQHF. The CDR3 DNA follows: TGTGCCAGCAGTTCATATCCAGGGGGGAGGTCGCCCCAGCATTTT.

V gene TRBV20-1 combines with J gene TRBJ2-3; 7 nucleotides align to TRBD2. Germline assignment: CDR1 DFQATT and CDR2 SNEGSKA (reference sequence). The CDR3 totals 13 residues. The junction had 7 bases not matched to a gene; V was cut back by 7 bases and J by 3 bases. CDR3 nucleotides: TGCAGTGTAAGGGTTAGCGGGACAGATACGCAGTATTTT. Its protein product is CSVRVSGTDTQYF.

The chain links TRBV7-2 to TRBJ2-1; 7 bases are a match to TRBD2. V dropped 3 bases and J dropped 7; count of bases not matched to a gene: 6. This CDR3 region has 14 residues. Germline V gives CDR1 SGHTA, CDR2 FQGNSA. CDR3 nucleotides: TGTGCCAGCAGCTTTGGGGGGGACGTGAATGAGCAGTTCTTC. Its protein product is CASSFGGDVNEQFF.

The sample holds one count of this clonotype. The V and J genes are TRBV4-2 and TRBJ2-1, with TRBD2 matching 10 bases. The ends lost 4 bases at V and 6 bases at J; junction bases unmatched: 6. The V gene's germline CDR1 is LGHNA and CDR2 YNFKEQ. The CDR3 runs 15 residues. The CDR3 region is CASSPGLAEANEQFF. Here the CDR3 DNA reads TGTGCCAGCAGCCCCGGACTAGCGGAGGCCAATGAGCAGTTCTTC.

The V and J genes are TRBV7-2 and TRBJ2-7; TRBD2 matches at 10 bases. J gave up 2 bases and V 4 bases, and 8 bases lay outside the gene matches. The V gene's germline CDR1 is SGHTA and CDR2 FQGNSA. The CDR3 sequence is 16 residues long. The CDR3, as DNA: TGTGCCAGCAGCTCCCGGAGCGGGAGGGACCCCTACGAGCAGTACTTC. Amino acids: CASSSRSGRDPYEQYF. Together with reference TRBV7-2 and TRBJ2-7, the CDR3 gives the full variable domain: GAGVSQSPSNKVTEKGKDVELRCDPISGHTALYWYRQSLGQGLEFLIYFQGNSAPDKSGLPSDRFSAERTGGSVSTLTIQRTQQEDSAVYLCASSSRSGRDPYEQYFGPGTRLTVT.

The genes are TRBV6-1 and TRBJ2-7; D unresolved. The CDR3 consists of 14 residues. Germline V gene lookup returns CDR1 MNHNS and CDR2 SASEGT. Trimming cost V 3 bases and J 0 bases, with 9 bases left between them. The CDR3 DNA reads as TGTGCCAGCAGTGATTGGGCTAGCTCCTACGAGCAGTACTTC. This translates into CASSDWASSYEQYF.

The CDR3 nucleotides read TGTGCCAGCAGCTCGGGACCGAACACCGGGGAGCTGTTTTTT. Translated, it gives CASSSGPNTGELFF. The chain is built from TRBV11-2 and TRBJ2-2, with D possibly being TRBD1 or TRBD2 (5 bases each). V was cut by 4 bases and J by 0 bases, with 6 bases left in between. Germline loops: CDR1 SGHAT, CDR2 FQNNGV. The CDR3 is made up of 14 amino acids.

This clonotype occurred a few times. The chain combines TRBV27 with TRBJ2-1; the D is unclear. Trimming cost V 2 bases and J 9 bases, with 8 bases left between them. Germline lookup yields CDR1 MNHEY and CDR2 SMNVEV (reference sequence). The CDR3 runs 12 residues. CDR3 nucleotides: TGTGCCAGCAGTTTAACGGGCACTGAGCAGTTCTTC. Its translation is CASSLTGTEQFF.

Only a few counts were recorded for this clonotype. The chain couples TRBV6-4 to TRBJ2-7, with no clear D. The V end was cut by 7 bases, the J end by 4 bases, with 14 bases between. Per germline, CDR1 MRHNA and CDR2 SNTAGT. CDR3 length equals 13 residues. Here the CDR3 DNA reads TGTGCCAGCAATCCCATCTGGGGTTACGAGCAGTACTTC. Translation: CASNPIWGYEQYF.

The CDR3 protein is CSVVDRYSYEQYF. The CDR3 nucleotides are TGCAGCGTTGTCGACAGATACTCCTACGAGCAGTACTTC. The chain links TRBV29-1 to TRBJ2-7, with D possibly TRBD1 on 5 matching bases. Germline V gene lookup returns CDR1 SQVTM and CDR2 ANQGSEA. The CDR3 runs 13 residues. The V end lost 4 bases, the J end lost 0 bases, and 10 bases lay between the germline ends.

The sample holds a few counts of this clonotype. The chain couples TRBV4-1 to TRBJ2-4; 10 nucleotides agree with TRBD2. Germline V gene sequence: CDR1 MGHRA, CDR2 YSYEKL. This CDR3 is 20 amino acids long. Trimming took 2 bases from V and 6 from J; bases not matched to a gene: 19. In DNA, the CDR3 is TGCGCCAGCAGCCAAATCCCCCACGTCGCTAGCGGGAGCTGGGTAAACATTCAGTACTTC. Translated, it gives CASSQIPHVASGSWVNIQYF.

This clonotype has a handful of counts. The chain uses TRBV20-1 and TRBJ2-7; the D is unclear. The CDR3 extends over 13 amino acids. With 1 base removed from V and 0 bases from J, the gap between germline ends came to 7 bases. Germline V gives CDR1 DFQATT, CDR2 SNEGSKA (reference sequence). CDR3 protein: CSARVVGSYEQYF. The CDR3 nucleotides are TGCAGTGCTAGAGTTGTTGGCTCCTACGAGCAGTACTTC.

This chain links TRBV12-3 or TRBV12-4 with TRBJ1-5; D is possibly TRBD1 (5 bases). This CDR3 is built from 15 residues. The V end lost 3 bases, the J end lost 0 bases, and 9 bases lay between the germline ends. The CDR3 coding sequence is TGTGCCAGCAGTTTTGAGGGGTATAGCAATCAGCCCCAGCATTTT. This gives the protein CASSFEGYSNQPQHF.

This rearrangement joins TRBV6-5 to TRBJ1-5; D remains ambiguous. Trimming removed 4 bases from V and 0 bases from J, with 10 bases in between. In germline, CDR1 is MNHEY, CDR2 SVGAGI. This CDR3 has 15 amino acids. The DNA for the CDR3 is TGTGCCAGCAGTTCCGACCCTCCTAGCAATCAGCCCCAGCATTTT. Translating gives CASSSDPPSNQPQHF.

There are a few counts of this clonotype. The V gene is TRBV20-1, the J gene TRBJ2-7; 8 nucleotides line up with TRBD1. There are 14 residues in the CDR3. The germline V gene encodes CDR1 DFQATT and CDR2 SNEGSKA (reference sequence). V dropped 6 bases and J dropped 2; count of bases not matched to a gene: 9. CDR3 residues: CSAPGQGGTYEQYF. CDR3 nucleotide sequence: TGCAGTGCGCCCGGACAGGGTGGTACCTACGAGCAGTACTTC.

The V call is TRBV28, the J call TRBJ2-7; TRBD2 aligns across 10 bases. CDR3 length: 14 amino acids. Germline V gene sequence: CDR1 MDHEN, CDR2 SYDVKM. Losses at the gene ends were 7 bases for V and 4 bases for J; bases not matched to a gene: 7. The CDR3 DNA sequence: TGTGCCAGCACCCCTAGCGGGGGTCGATACGAGCAGTACTTC. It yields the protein CASTPSGGRYEQYF.

CDR3 loop: CSEPGQGHGYTF. The CDR3 DNA reads TGCAGCGAGCCGGGACAGGGACATGGCTACACCTTC. The chain employs TRBV29-1 and TRBJ1-2; 9 bases are a match to TRBD1. Trimming cost V 7 bases and J 6 bases; bases outside gene matches: 6. CDR3 size: 12 residues. The V gene's germline CDR1 is SQVTM and CDR2 ANQGSEA.